This T cell receptor (beta chain) was documented in a study of blood T cell repertoires in COVID-19. Study at large: Sites in the United States, Italy and Spain provided acute and convalescent COVID-19 samples. From T cells, B-cell-depleted T cells, or PBMCs came the material, which was cDNA or gDNA.

The CDR3 has 13 amino acids. Germline V gene sequence: CDR1 SGHRS, CDR2 YFSETQ. Deletions cut 0 bases from V and 8 bases from J, with 11 bases between. Seattle cases were enrolled at active infection and followed longitudinally. Clones were read by immunoSEQ multiplex PCR, and TCRdb kept only the in-frame ones, dropping some. The sample consists of under 200,000 clones, approximately 80% of them appearing once. The genes are TRBV5-1 and TRBJ1-2; the D gene is possibly TRBD1 (5 bases). The receptor comes from a woman of 80 years or more with COVID-19, enrolled during active disease. Material for sequencing was peripheral blood. The CDR3 DNA is TGCGCCAGCAGCTTGGTGGGTCAGGGAGGCTACACCTTC. It yields the protein CASSLVGQGGYTF.